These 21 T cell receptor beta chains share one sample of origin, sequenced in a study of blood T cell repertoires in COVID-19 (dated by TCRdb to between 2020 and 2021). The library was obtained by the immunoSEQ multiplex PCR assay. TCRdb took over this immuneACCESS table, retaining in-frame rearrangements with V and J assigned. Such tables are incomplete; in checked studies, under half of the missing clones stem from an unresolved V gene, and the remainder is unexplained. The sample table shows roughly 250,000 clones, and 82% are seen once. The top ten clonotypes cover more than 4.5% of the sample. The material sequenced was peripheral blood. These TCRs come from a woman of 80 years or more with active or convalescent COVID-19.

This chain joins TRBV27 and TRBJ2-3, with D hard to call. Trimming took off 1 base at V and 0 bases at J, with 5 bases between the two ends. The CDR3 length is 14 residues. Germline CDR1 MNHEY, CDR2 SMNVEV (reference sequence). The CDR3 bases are TGTGCCAGCAGTTTATGGGCTAGCACAGATACGCAGTATTTT. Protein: CASSLWASTDTQYF.

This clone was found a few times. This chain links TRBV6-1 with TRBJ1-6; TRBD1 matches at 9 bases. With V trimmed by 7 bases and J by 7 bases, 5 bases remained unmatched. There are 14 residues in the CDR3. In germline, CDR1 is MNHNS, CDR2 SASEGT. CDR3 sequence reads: CASIKGTGNSPLHF. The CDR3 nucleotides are TGTGCCAGCATAAAAGGGACAGGGAATTCACCCCTCCACTTT.

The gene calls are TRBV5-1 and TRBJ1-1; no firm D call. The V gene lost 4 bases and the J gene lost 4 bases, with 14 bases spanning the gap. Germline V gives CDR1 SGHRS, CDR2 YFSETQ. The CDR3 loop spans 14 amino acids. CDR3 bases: TGCGCCAGCAGCAACCTAGACGGAGGCACTGAAGCTTTCTTT. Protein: CASSNLDGGTEAFF.

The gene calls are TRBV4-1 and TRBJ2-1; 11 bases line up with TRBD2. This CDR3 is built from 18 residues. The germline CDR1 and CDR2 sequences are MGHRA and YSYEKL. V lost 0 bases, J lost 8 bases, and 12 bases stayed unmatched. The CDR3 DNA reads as TGCGCCAGCAGCCAAGATTTAACTAGCGGGGGCTTCCGGGATGAGCAGTTCTTC. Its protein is CASSQDLTSGGFRDEQFF.

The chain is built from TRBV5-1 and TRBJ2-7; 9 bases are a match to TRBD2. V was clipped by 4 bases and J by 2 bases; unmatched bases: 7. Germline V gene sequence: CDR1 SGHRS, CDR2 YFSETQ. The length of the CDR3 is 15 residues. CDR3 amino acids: CASSHSGSAPYEQYF. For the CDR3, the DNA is TGCGCCAGCAGCCATAGCGGGAGTGCCCCCTACGAGCAGTACTTC. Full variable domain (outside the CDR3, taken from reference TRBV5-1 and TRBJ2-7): KAGVTQTPRYLIKTRGQQVTLSCSPISGHRSVSWYQQTPGQGLQFLFEYFSETQRNKGNFPGRFSGRQFSNSRSEMNVSTLELGDSALYLCASSHSGSAPYEQYFGPGTRLTVT.

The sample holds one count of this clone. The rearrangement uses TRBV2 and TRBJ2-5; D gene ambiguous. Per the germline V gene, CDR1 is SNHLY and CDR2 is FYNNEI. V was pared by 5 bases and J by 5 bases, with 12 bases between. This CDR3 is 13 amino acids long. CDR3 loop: CASSYSPRETQYF. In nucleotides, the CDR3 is TGTGCCAGCAGTTACAGTCCCCGGGAGACCCAGTACTTC.

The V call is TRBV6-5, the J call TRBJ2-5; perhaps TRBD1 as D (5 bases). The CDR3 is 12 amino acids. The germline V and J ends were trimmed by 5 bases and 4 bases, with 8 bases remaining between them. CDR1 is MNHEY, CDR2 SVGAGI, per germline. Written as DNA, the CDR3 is TGTGCCAGCAGTCTGCAGGGAGAGACCCAGTACTTC. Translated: CASSLQGETQYF.

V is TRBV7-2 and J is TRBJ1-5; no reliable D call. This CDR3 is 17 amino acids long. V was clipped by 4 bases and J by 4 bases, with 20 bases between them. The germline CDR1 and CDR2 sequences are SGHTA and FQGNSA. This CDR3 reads CASSSPRGPKRNQPQHF. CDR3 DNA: TGTGCCAGCAGCTCCCCCCGTGGCCCAAAGAGGAATCAGCCCCAGCATTTT.

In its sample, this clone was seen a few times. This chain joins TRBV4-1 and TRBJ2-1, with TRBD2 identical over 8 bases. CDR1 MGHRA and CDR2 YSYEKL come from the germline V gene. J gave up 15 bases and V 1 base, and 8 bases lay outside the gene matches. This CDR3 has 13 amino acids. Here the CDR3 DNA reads TGCGCCAGCAGCCAAGTGACTAGCGTACCAGGGTTCTTC. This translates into CASSQVTSVPGFF.

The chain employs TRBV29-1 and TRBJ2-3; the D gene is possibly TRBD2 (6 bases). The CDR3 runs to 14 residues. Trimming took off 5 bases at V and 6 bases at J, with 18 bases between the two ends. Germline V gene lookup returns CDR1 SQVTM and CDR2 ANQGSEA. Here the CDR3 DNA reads TGCAGCGTTTCGTTCAGACTAGTTCAGGATACGCAGTATTTT. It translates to CSVSFRLVQDTQYF.

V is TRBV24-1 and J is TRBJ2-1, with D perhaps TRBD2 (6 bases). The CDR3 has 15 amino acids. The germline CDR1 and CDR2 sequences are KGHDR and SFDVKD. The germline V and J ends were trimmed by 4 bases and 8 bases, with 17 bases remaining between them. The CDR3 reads CATSDSRVGGDEQFF. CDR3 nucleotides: TGTGCCACCAGTGACAGCCGAGTGGGAGGTGATGAGCAGTTCTTC.

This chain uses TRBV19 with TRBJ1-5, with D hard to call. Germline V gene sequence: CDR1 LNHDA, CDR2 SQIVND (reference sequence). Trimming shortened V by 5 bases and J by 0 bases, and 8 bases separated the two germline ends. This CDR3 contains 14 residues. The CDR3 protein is CASSDLRSNQPQHF. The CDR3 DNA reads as TGTGCCAGTAGTGATCTGCGTAGCAATCAGCCCCAGCATTTT. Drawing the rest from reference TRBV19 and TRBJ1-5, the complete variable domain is DGGITQSPKYLFRKEGQNVTLSCEQNLNHDAMYWYRQDPGQGLRLIYYSQIVNDFQKGDIAEGYSVSREKKESFPLTVTSAQKNPTAFYLCASSDLRSNQPQHFGDGTRLSIL.

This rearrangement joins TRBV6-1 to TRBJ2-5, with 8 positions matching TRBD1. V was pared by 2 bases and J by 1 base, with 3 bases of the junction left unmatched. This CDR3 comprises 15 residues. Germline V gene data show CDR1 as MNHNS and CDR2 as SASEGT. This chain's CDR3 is CASSERQGTQETQYF. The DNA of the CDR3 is TGTGCCAGCAGTGAAAGACAGGGGACCCAAGAGACCCAGTACTTC.

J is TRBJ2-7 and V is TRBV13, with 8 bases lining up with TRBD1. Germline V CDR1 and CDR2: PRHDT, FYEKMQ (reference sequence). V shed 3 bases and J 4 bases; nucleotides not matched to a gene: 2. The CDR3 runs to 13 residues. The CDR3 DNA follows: TGTGCCAGCAGCTTTACAGGGGGATACGAGCAGTACTTC. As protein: CASSFTGGYEQYF.

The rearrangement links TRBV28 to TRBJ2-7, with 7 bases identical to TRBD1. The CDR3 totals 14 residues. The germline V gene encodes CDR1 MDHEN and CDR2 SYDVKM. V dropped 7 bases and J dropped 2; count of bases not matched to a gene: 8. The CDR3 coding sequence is TGTGCCAGCAAAGGGACAGCTCCTCCCTACGAGCAGTACTTC. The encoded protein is CASKGTAPPYEQYF.

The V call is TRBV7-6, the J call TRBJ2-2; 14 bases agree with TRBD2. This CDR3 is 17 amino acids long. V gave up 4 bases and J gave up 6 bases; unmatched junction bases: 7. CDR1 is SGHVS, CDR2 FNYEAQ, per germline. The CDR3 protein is CASSSIRLAGGPGELFF. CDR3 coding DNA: TGTGCCAGCAGCTCTATAAGACTAGCGGGAGGGCCCGGGGAGCTGTTTTTT. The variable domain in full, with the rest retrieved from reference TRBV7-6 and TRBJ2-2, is GAGVSQSPRYKVTKRGQDVALRCDPISGHVSLYWYRQALGQGPEFLTYFNYEAQQDKSGLPNDRFSAERPEGSISTLTIQRTEQRDSAMYRCASSSIRLAGGPGELFFGEGSRLTVL.

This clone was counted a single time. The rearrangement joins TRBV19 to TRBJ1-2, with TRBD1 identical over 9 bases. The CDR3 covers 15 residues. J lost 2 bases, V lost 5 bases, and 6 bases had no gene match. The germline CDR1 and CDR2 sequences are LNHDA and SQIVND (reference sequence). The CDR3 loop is CASSRPGTGNYGYTF. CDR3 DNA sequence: TGTGCCAGTAGTCGCCCTGGGACAGGGAACTATGGCTACACCTTC.

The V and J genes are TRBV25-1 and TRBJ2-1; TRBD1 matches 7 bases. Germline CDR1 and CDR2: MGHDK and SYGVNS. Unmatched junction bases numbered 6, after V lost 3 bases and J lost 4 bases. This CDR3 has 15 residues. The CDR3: CASSDTGQTYNEQFF. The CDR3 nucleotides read TGTGCCAGCAGTGATACGGGACAGACTTACAATGAGCAGTTCTTC.

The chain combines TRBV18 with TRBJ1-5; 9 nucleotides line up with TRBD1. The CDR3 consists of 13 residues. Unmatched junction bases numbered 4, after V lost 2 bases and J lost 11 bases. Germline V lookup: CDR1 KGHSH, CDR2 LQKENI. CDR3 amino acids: CASSPRDREAQHF. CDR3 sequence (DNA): TGTGCCAGCTCACCAAGGGACAGGGAGGCCCAGCATTTT. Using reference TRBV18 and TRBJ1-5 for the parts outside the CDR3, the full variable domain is NAGVMQNPRHLVRRRGQEARLRCSPMKGHSHVYWYRQLPEEGLKFMVYLQKENIIDESGMPKERFSAEFPKEGPSILRIQQVVRGDSAAYFCASSPRDREAQHFGDGTRLSIL.

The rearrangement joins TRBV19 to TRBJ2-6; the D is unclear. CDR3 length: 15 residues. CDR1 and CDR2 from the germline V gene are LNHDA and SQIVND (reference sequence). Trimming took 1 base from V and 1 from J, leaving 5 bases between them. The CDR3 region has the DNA TGTGCCAGTAGTATAGGGCGGTCTGGGGCCAACGTCCTGACTTTC. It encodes CASSIGRSGANVLTF.

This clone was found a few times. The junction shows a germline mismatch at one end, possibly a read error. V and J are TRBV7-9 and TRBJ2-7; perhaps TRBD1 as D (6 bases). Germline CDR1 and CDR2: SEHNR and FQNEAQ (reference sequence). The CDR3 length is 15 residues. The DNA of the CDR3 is TGTGCCAGCAGCGTAGCTCTCCCAGGGGCAACCGAGCAGTACTTC. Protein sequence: CASSVALPGATEQYF.